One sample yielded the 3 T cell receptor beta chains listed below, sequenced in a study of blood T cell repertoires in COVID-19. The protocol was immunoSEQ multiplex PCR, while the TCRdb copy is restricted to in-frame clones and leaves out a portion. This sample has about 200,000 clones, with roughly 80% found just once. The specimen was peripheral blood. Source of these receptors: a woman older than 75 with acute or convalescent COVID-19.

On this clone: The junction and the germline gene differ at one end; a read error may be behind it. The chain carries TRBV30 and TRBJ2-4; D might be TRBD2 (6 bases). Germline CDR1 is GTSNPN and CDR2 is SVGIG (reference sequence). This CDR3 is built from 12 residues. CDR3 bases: TGTGCCTGGAGTGCTTATAGGGACTGGAGGCACTTC. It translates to CAWSAYRDWRHF.

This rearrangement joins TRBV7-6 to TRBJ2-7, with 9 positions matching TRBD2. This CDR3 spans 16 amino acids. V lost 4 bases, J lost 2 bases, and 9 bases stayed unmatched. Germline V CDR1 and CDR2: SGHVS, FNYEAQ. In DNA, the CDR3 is TGTGCCAGCAGCTCCCAAGGGCGGGAGGGCCCCTACGAGCAGTACTTC. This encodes CASSSQGREGPYEQYF.

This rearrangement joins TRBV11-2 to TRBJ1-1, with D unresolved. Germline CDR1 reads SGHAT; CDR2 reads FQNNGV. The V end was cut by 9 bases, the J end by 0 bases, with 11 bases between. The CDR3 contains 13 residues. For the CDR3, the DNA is TGTGCCAGTTGTCCGGTCGTGAACACTGAAGCTTTCTTT. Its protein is CASCPVVNTEAFF.